A single T cell receptor beta chain is shown here with its context. Its antigen is unidentified. Clones were sequenced by immunoSEQ multiplex PCR, and TCRdb holds only the in-frame ones, with some missing. The table shows approximately 130,000 clones, with 85% to 95% occurring only once. The data belong to a study of graft-versus-host responses after intestinal transplantation. Study summary: Tacrolimus and steroids were given for around 3 years to all recipients after anti-thymocyte globulin induction.

Germline V gene data show CDR1 as SGHVS and CDR2 as FQNEAQ. V lost 1 base to trimming and J lost 0 bases, with 18 bases between them. The CDR3 is 19 amino acids. Sequences were derived from unstimulated CD4+ T cells sorted from spleen or lymph node cells, sampled before intestinal transplant. The V gene is TRBV7-8, the J gene TRBJ1-4; maybe TRBD1 (5 bases). The sequence was obtained from a human donor who received an intestinal transplant. The CDR3 loop reads CASSLDTGRAGATNEKLFF. The CDR3 bases are TGTGCCAGCAGCTTAGATACGGGCAGGGCCGGGGCAACTAATGAAAAACTGTTTTTT. Full variable domain (missing parts from reference TRBV7-8 and TRBJ1-4): GAGVSQSPRYKVAKRGQDVALRCDPISGHVSLFWYQQALGQGPEFLTYFQNEAQLDKSGLPSDRFFAERPEGSVSTLKIQRTQQEDSAVYLCASSLDTGRAGATNEKLFFGSGTQLSVL.